Below are 6 T cell receptor beta chains sequenced from a single sample in a study of cytomegalovirus exposure and HLA in healthy donors. Use of 60 Vbeta and 13 Jbeta primers characterized the PCR. Generated by immunoSEQ multiplex PCR, the TCRdb table keeps only in-frame clones and is missing some. Among about 120,000 clones listed, 76% were seen once. The sequenced sample was PBMCs. Receptor source: a middle-aged woman in good health and CMV-seropositive.

This clone turned up a few times. The chain employs TRBV30 and TRBJ1-5, with D perhaps TRBD1 (5 bases). CDR1 is GTSNPN, CDR2 SVGIG, per germline (reference sequence). This CDR3 has 12 residues. V shed 5 bases and J shed 7 bases, with 12 bases lying between them. The CDR3 sequence is CAWAFTGQPQHF. As DNA, the CDR3 is TGTGCCTGGGCATTCACAGGACAGCCCCAGCATTTT.

The V gene is TRBV5-8, the J gene TRBJ2-1, with no clear D. Trimming stripped 4 bases from V and 0 bases from J, with 17 bases between. Germline V gives CDR1 SGHTS, CDR2 YDEGEE. CDR3 length: 17 residues. As DNA, the CDR3 is TGTGCCAGCAGCAGTATTCAGGTGACCAACTCCTACAATGAGCAGTTCTTC. Amino acids: CASSSIQVTNSYNEQFF.

A remark on this clone: Relative to the germline gene, one junction end is altered; a read error may explain this. The gene calls are TRBV7-7 and TRBJ2-1, with 9 bases matching TRBD1. The CDR3 has 14 residues. Germline CDR1 is SSHAT and CDR2 is FNYEAQ (reference sequence). The chain's CDR3 is CASSPGTGQGEQFF. The CDR3 region has the DNA TGTGCTAGCAGCCCTGGGACAGGGCAGGGGGAGCAGTTCTTC.

The chain links TRBV7-9 to TRBJ2-5; perhaps TRBD2 as D (5 bases). With 6 bases removed from V and 5 bases from J, the gap between germline ends came to 16 bases. Looked up from germline, CDR1 is SEHNR and CDR2 is FQNEAQ (reference sequence). CDR3 size: 14 residues. The CDR3 reads CASSPATPGETQYF. The CDR3 DNA sequence: TGTGCCAGCAGTCCCGCCACGCCGGGGGAGACCCAGTACTTC.

V gene TRBV28 combines with J gene TRBJ1-5, with a possible D match to TRBD1 (5 bases). The CDR3 runs to 15 residues. Germline V gives CDR1 MDHEN, CDR2 SYDVKM. V was trimmed by 3 bases and J by 1 base, leaving 10 bases between them. The CDR3 loop is CASSLGQISNQPQHF. The CDR3 coding sequence is TGTGCCAGCAGTTTGGGGCAAATCAGCAATCAGCCCCAGCATTTT.

This clone has just one count. CDR3 residues: CAWMEAAGGVDEQFF. The CDR3 DNA reads TGTGCCTGGATGGAAGCGGCGGGGGGGGTTGATGAGCAGTTCTTC. The V and J genes are TRBV30 and TRBJ2-1, with 9 bases matching TRBD2. V lost 4 bases, J lost 8 bases, and 12 bases stayed unmatched. Germline V lookup: CDR1 GTSNPN, CDR2 SVGIG (reference sequence). The CDR3 has 15 amino acids.